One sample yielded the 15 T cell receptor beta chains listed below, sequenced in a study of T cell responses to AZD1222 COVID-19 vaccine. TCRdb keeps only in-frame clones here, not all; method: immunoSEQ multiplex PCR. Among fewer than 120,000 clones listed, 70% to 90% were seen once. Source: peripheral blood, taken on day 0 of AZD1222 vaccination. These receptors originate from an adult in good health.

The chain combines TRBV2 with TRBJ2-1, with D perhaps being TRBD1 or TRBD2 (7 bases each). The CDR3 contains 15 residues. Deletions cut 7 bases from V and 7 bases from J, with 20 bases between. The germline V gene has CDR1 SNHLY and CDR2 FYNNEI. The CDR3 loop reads CASIEQGGARNEQFF. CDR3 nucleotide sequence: TGTGCCAGCATCGAGCAGGGGGGGGCCAGGAATGAGCAGTTCTTC.

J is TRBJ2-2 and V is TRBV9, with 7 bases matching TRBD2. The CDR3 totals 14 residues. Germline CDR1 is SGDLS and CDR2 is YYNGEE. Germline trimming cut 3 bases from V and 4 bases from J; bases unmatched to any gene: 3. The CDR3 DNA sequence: TGTGCCAGCAGCGGGGACTATGTCACCGGGGAGCTGTTTTTT. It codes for CASSGDYVTGELFF. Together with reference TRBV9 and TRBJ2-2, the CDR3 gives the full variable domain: DSGVTQTPKHLITATGQRVTLRCSPRSGDLSVYWYQQSLDQGLQFLIQYYNGEERAKGNILERFSAQQFPDLHSELNLSSLELGDSALYFCASSGDYVTGELFFGEGSRLTVL.

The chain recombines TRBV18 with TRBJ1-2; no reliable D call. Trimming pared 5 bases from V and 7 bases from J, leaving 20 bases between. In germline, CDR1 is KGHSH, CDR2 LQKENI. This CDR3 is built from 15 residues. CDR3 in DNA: TGTGCCAGCTCATCCGCCACAGAGAGGGAGGGTGGCTACACCTTC. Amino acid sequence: CASSSATEREGGYTF. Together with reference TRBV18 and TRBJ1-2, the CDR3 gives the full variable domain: NAGVMQNPRHLVRRRGQEARLRCSPMKGHSHVYWYRQLPEEGLKFMVYLQKENIIDESGMPKERFSAEFPKEGPSILRIQQVVRGDSAAYFCASSSATEREGGYTFGSGTRLTVV.

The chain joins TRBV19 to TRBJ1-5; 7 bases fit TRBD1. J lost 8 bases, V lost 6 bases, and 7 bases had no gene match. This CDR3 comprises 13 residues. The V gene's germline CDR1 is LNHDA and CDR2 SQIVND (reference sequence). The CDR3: CASRSQGLEPQHF. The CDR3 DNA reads TGTGCCAGTAGATCACAGGGGCTGGAGCCCCAGCATTTT.

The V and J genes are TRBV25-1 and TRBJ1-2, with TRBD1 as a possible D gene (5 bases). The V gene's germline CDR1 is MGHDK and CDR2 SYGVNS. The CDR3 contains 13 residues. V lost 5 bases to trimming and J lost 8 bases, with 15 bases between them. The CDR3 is CASSPGTAWGYTF. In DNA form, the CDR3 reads TGTGCCAGCAGTCCCGGGACCGCGTGGGGCTACACCTTC.

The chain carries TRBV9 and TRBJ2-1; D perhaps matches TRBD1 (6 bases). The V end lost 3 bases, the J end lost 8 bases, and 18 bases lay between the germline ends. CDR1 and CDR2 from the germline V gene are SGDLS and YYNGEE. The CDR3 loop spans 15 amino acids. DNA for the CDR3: TGTGCCAGCAGCGCGGGGACACAACGACGCGATGAGCAGTTCTTC. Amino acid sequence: CASSAGTQRRDEQFF.

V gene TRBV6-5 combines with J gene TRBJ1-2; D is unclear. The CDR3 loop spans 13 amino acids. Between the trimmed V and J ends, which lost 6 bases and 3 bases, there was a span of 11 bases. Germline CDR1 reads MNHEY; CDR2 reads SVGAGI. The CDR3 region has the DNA TGTGCCAGCAGCGATAGACGGGACTATGGCTACACCTTC. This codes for CASSDRRDYGYTF.

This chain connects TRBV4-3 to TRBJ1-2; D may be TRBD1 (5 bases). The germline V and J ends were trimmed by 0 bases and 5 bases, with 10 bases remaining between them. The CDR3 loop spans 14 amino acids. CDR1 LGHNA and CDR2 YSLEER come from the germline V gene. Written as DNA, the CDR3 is TGCGCCAGCAGCCAAGACCAGGGTGGGTATGGCTACACCTTC. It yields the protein CASSQDQGGYGYTF.

Here the CDR3 DNA reads TGTGCCAGCAGCTTGGAGGGTCAGGGAGCCTATGGCTACACCTTC. This encodes CASSLEGQGAYGYTF. This chain uses TRBV7-2 with TRBJ1-2; a weak D match, TRBD1 (5 bases). This CDR3 spans 15 amino acids. Germline CDR1 is SGHTA and CDR2 is FQGNSA. The V end was cut by 3 bases, the J end by 4 bases, with 15 bases between.

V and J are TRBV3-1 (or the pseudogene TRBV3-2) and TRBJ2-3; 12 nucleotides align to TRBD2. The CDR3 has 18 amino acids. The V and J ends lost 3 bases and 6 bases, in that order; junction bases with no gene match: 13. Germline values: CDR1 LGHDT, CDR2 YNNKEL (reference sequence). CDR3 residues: CASSHRRSSGRGMDTQYF. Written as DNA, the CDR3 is TGTGCCAGCAGCCACCGACGGTCTAGCGGGAGGGGAATGGATACGCAGTATTTT.

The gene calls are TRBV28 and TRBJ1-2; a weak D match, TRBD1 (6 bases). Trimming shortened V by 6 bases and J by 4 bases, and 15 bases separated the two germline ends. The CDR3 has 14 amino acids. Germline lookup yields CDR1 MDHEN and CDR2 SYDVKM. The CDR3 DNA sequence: TGTGCCAGCAGGCCAAGCTTACAGGGCTATGGCTACACCTTC. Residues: CASRPSLQGYGYTF.

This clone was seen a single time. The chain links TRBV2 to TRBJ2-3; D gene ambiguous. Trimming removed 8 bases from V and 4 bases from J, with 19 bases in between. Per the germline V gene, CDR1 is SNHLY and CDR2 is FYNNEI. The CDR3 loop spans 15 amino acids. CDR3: CASDLGSRAADTQYF. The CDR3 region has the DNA TGTGCCAGCGACCTAGGCTCCCGGGCGGCAGATACGCAGTATTTT.

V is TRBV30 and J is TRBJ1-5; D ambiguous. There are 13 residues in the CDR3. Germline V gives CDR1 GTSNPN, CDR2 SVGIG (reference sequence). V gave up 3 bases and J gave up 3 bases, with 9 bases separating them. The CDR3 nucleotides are TGTGCCTGGAGCGGCAGCCTCAATCAGCCCCAGCATTTT. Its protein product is CAWSGSLNQPQHF. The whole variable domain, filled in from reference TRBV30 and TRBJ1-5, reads SQTIHQWPATLVQPVGSPLSLECTVEGTSNPNLYWYRQAAGRGLQLLFYSVGIGQISSEVPQNLSASRPQDRQFILSSKKLLLSDSGFYLCAWSGSLNQPQHFGDGTRLSIL.

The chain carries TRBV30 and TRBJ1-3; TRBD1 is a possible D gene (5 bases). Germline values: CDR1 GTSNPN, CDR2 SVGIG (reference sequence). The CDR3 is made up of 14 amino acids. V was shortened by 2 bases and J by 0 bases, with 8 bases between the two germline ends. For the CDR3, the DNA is TGTGCCTGGAGTCCCGGGGGCTCTGGAAACACCATATATTTT. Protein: CAWSPGGSGNTIYF. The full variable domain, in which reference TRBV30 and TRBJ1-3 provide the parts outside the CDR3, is SQTIHQWPATLVQPVGSPLSLECTVEGTSNPNLYWYRQAAGRGLQLLFYSVGIGQISSEVPQNLSASRPQDRQFILSSKKLLLSDSGFYLCAWSPGGSGNTIYFGEGSWLTVV.

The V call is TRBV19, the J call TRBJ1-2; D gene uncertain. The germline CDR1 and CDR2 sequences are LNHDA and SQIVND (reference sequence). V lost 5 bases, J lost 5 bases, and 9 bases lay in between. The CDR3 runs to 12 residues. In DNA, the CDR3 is TGTGCCAGTAGTCCTTCTACGTATGGCTACACCTTC. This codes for CASSPSTYGYTF. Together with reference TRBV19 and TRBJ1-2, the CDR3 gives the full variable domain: DGGITQSPKYLFRKEGQNVTLSCEQNLNHDAMYWYRQDPGQGLRLIYYSQIVNDFQKGDIAEGYSVSREKKESFPLTVTSAQKNPTAFYLCASSPSTYGYTFGSGTRLTVV.